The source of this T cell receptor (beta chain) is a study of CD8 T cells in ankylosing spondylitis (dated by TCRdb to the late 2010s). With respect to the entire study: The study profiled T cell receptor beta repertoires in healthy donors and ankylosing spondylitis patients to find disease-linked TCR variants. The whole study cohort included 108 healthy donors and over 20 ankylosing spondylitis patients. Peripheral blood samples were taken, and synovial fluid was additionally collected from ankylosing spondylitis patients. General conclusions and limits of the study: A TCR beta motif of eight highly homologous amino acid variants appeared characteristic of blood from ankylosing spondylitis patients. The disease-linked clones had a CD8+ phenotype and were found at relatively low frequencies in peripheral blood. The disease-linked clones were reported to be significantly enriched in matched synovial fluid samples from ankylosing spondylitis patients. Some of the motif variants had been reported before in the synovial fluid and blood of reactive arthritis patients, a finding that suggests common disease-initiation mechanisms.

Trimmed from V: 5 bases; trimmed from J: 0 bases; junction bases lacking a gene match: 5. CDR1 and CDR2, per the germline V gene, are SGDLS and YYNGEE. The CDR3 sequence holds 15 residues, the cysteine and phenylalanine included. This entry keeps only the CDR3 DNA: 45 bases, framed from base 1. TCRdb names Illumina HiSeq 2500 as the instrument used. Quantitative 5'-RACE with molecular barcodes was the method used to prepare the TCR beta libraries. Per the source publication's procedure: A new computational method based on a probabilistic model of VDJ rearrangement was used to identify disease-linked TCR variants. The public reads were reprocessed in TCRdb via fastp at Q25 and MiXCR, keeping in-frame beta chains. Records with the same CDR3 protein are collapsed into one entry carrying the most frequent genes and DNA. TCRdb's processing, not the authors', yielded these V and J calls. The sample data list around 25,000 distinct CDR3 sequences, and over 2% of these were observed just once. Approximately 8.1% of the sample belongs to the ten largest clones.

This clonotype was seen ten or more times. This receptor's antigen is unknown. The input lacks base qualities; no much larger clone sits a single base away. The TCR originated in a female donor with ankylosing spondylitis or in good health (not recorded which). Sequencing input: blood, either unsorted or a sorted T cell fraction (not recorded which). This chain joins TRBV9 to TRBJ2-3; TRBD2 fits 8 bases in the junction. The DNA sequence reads TGTGCCAGCAGAAGACTAGCGAGAAGCACAGATACGCAGTATTTT. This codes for CASRRLARSTDTQYF.